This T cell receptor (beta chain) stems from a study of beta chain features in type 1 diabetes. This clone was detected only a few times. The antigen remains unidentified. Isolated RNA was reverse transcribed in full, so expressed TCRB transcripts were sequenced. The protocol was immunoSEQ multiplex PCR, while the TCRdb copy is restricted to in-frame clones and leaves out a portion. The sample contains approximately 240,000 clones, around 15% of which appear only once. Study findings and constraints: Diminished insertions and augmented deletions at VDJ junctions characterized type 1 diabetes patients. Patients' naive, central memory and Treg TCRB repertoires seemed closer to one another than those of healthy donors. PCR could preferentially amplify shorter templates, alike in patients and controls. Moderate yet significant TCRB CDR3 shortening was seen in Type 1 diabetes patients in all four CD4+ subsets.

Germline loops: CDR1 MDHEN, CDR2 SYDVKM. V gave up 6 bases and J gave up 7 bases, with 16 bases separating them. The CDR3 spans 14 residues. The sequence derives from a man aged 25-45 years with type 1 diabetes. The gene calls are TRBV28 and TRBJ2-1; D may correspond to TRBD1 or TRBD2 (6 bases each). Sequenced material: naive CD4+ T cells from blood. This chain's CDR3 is CASRGGTVGNEQFF. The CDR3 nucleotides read TGTGCCAGCAGGGGGGGCACCGTCGGGAATGAGCAGTTCTTC.